These 16 T cell receptor beta chains were all obtained from the same sample, sequenced in a study of radiotherapy plus CTLA-4 blockade in lung cancer. Sequencing used immunoSEQ multiplex PCR; TCRdb keeps in-frame clones, though not all of them. The sample shows 70,000 to 90,000 clones, 78% of them seen only once. Sequencing used peripheral blood, obtained from a patient treated with radiotherapy plus ipilimumab. These receptors originate from a human donor with non-small cell lung cancer whose response to radiotherapy plus ipilimumab could not be evaluated. Some clones in this sample may be carry-over from other donors' samples.

The chain carries TRBV6-5 and TRBJ2-1, with TRBD1 matching over 9 bases. This CDR3 comprises 13 residues. Germline CDR1 is MNHEY and CDR2 is SVGAGI. With 11 bases clipped from V and 4 bases from J, the junction kept 6 bases outside the gene matches. The DNA for the CDR3 is TGTGCCGGCGGACAGGGGCTTTACAATGAGCAGTTCTTC. Residues: CAGGQGLYNEQFF.

The rearrangement links TRBV6-5 to TRBJ2-7; TRBD2 matches at 10 bases. Germline lookup yields CDR1 MNHEY and CDR2 SVGAGI. Trimming at V came to 5 bases and at J to 6 bases, leaving 10 bases not matched to a gene. The CDR3 sequence is 15 residues long. The CDR3, as DNA: TGTGCCAGCAGTCCGCGGACTAGCGGACTAGGCGAGCAGTACTTC. Translating gives CASSPRTSGLGEQYF.

This clone was counted between two and nine times. The gene calls are TRBV7-8 and TRBJ2-7; TRBD1 agrees at 9 bases. Germline V lookup: CDR1 SGHVS, CDR2 FQNEAQ. Unmatched junction bases numbered 10, after V lost 2 bases and J lost 5 bases. The CDR3 extends over 16 amino acids. CDR3 loop: CASSLRHGDRVHEQYF. CDR3 coding DNA: TGTGCCAGCAGCTTACGGCATGGGGACAGGGTTCACGAGCAGTACTTC.

V and J are TRBV27 and TRBJ1-1; D remains ambiguous. V was trimmed by 3 bases and J by 6 bases, leaving 8 bases between them. The CDR3 extends over 12 amino acids. Germline assignment: CDR1 MNHEY and CDR2 SMNVEV (reference sequence). The CDR3 DNA is TGTGCCAGCAGTTTCGGAGGACCTGAAGCTTTCTTT. Translation: CASSFGGPEAFF.

This chain uses TRBV5-1 with TRBJ1-1; a possible D gene is TRBD1 (5 bases). Germline V gene lookup returns CDR1 SGHRS and CDR2 YFSETQ. V was pared by 3 bases and J by 0 bases, with 18 bases between. This CDR3 contains 17 residues. The CDR3 nucleotides are TGCGCCAGCAGCTCGTTAACAGGAGGGTCTGTGAACACTGAAGCTTTCTTT. Translation: CASSSLTGGSVNTEAFF.

This clone has just a few counts. V and J are TRBV7-2 and TRBJ1-5, with D unclear. Germline values: CDR1 SGHTA, CDR2 FQGNSA. The V end was cut by 3 bases, the J end by 0 bases, with 3 bases between. This CDR3 region has 13 residues. CDR3 DNA: TGTGCCAGCAGCTTTTATAGCAATCAGCCCCAGCATTTT. The encoded protein is CASSFYSNQPQHF. Looking up the rest from reference TRBV7-2 and TRBJ1-5 gives the full variable domain: GAGVSQSPSNKVTEKGKDVELRCDPISGHTALYWYRQSLGQGLEFLIYFQGNSAPDKSGLPSDRFSAERTGGSVSTLTIQRTQQEDSAVYLCASSFYSNQPQHFGDGTRLSIL.

A few counts support this clone. The chain uses TRBV7-2 and TRBJ2-5, with 8 bases matching TRBD1. CDR3 length: 16 residues. V shed 1 base, J shed 5 bases, and the junction held 9 bases outside the gene matches. Germline loops: CDR1 SGHTA, CDR2 FQGNSA. CDR3 amino acids: CASSLVAGQGRETQYF. The DNA of the CDR3 is TGTGCCAGCAGCTTAGTTGCAGGACAGGGTAGGGAGACCCAGTACTTC.

The chain joins TRBV6-5 to TRBJ1-2; 9 bases match TRBD1. Germline CDR1 reads MNHEY; CDR2 reads SVGAGI. V lost 4 bases and J lost 3; bases outside the gene matches: 9. CDR3 length equals 16 residues. In DNA, the CDR3 is TGTGCCAGCAGTTCCAACCGGGACAGGGTGGACTATGGCTACACCTTC. This sequence encodes CASSSNRDRVDYGYTF.

V and J are TRBV28 and TRBJ2-7; 9 bases fit TRBD2. CDR3 size: 16 residues. Looked up from germline, CDR1 is MDHEN and CDR2 is SYDVKM. V gave up 2 bases and J gave up 2 bases; unmatched junction bases: 7. The CDR3 DNA reads TGTGCCAGCAGTTTAGGTAGGGCGGGAGGGACCTACGAGCAGTACTTC. As protein: CASSLGRAGGTYEQYF.

J is TRBJ2-1 and V is TRBV5-8, with 9 positions matching TRBD2. The J segment lost 4 bases and the V segment lost 4 bases, leaving 3 bases of the junction unmatched. The CDR3 contains 14 residues. From germline, CDR1 is SGHTS and CDR2 YDEGEE. This CDR3 is CASSRGLAYNEQFF. The DNA for the CDR3 is TGTGCCAGCAGCCGGGGACTAGCATACAATGAGCAGTTCTTC.

This sequence joins TRBV7-2 and TRBJ2-3; a possible D gene is TRBD2 (6 bases). Per the germline V gene, CDR1 is SGHTA and CDR2 is FQGNSA. The CDR3 runs 15 residues. The V and J ends lost 3 bases and 3 bases respectively, with 13 bases between them. The CDR3 bases are TGTGCCAGCAGCTTGGGGAGCGGGTGGACAGATACGCAGTATTTT. This gives the protein CASSLGSGWTDTQYF.

V gene TRBV7-6 combines with J gene TRBJ2-5; D remains ambiguous. V was pared by 4 bases and J by 5 bases, with 11 bases between. From germline, CDR1 is SGHVS and CDR2 FNYEAQ. The CDR3 loop spans 13 amino acids. CDR3 in amino acids: CASSYSKPETQYF. In DNA, the CDR3 is TGTGCCAGCAGCTACTCAAAGCCGGAGACCCAGTACTTC.

CDR3 DNA sequence: TGTGCCACCTCACAAGATTCACCCCTCCACTTT. Translated, it gives CATSQDSPLHF. The chain uses TRBV15 and TRBJ1-6; D remains ambiguous. CDR3 length: 11 amino acids. Trimming removed 8 bases at V and 8 bases at J, with 7 bases between. Germline loops: CDR1 LNHNV, CDR2 YYDKDF (reference sequence). Full variable domain (missing parts from reference TRBV15 and TRBJ1-6): DAMVIQNPRYQVTQFGKPVTLSCSQTLNHNVMYWYQQKSSQAPKLLFHYYDKDFNNEADTPDNFQSRRPNTSFCFLDIRSPGLGDTAMYLCATSQDSPLHFGNGTRLTVT.

This clone turned up a few times. V and J are TRBV6-6 and TRBJ2-7; 8 positions agree with TRBD1. CDR1 and CDR2 (germline): MNHNY, SVGAGI (reference sequence). The CDR3 has 14 amino acids. The junction had 5 bases not matched to a gene; V was cut back by 6 bases and J by 1 base. The CDR3 reads CASSRDRTSYEQYF. CDR3 coding DNA: TGTGCCAGCAGCCGGGACAGGACGTCCTACGAGCAGTACTTC.

The chain combines TRBV5-1 with TRBJ1-2; D possibly corresponds to TRBD1 (5 bases). V shed 2 bases and J shed 1 base, with 9 bases lying between them. Germline V lookup: CDR1 SGHRS, CDR2 YFSETQ. This CDR3 is 14 amino acids long. The CDR3 nucleotides read TGCGCCAGCAGCTTCCTACAGGATAACTATGGCTACACCTTC. As protein: CASSFLQDNYGYTF.

This chain links TRBV11-2 with TRBJ2-3, with D possibly being TRBD2 (6 bases). CDR3 size: 15 residues. The V and J ends lost 3 bases and 0 bases respectively, with 10 bases between them. In germline, CDR1 is SGHAT, CDR2 FQNNGV. The CDR3 here is CASSFIAVSTDTQYF. The CDR3 coding sequence is TGTGCCAGCAGCTTCATAGCGGTTAGCACAGATACGCAGTATTTT.